This T cell receptor (beta chain) came from a study of response to subunit inactivated influenza vaccine. Study-wide findings and caveats: The authors proposed limited new T cell recruitment per seasonal influenza vaccination.

TCRdb used MiXCR to reprocess the RT-PCR reads, holding one entry per CDR3 protein. Of 550,000 to 800,000 distinct CDR3 sequences listed, around 16% were seen once; the top ten hold 9.5% to 13%. This clonotype was detected only a few times. The target antigen is unknown. The CDR3 consists of 14 residues. The germline gives CDR1 SGHRS, CDR2 YFSETQ. V gave up 5 bases and J gave up 5 bases; unmatched junction bases: 7. This sample comprised PBMCs from blood, obtained about 12 days after vaccination. This clonotype was sampled from a man aged 50-59 years who received an inactivated influenza vaccine. The V and J genes are TRBV5-1 and TRBJ2-5; 9 bases agree with TRBD1. As DNA, the CDR3 is TGCGCCAGCAGGCGGGACAGGGAATGGGAGACCCAGTACTTC. Its translation is CASRRDREWETQYF. Full variable domain (outside the CDR3, taken from reference TRBV5-1 and TRBJ2-5): KAGVTQTPRYLIKTRGQQVTLSCSPISGHRSVSWYQQTPGQGLQFLFEYFSETQRNKGNFPGRFSGRQFSNSRSEMNVSTLELGDSALYLCASRRDREWETQYFGPGTRLLVL.